The rows below give T cell receptor beta chains drawn from one sample of a study of blood T cell repertoires in COVID-19. Sequencing used immunoSEQ multiplex PCR; TCRdb keeps in-frame clones, though not all of them. The sample lists about 100,000 clones; around 81% were seen once. Sequencing was done on a sample of peripheral blood. Every receptor here comes from a man aged 45-65 years who had recovered from COVID-19. Both conserved end residues are part of each CDR3. D genes are given only for firm matches. Size tells how often a clone was seen (once, few, many) or the class of an expanded clone, and some rows leave it out.

J gene | D gene | clone size | V gene | CDR3 protein | CDR3 DNA
TRBJ1-5 | NA | NA | TRBV2 | CASSDRYSNQPQHF | TGTGCCAGCAGTGACAGATATAGCAATCAGCCCCAGCATTTT
TRBJ2-2 | TRBD2 | NA | TRBV19 | CASNIPSGRADTGELFF | TGTGCCAGTAATATACCTAGCGGGAGGGCCGACACCGGGGAGCTGTTTTTT
TRBJ2-7 | TRBD2 | NA | TRBV5-1 | CASSLAGGDYEQYF | TGCGCCAGCAGCTTAGCGGGGGGCGACTACGAGCAGTACTTC
TRBJ2-7 | TRBD1 | NA | TRBV24-1 | CATPGTAIYEQYF | TGTGCCACCCCCGGGACAGCTATCTACGAGCAGTACTTC
TRBJ2-7 | NA | few | TRBV28 | CASSLGDTSYEQYF | TGTGCCAGCAGTTTAGGGGACACGTCCTACGAGCAGTACTTC
TRBJ2-6 | TRBD2 | NA | TRBV4-2 | CASSRTRAGANVLTF | TGTGCCAGCAGCCGGACTAGAGCTGGGGCCAACGTCCTGACTTTC
TRBJ2-2 | TRBD2 | NA | TRBV5-8 | CASRPGLAGAGELFF | TGTGCCAGCAGACCGGGACTAGCGGGAGCTGGGGAGCTGTTTTTT
TRBJ2-7 | NA | NA | TRBV7-2 | CASSLVGGDGYEQYF | TGTGCCAGCAGCTTAGTCGGCGGGGACGGCTACGAGCAGTACTTC
TRBJ1-3 | NA | NA | TRBV11-2 | CASSLTGRPGNTIYF | TGTGCCAGTAGCTTAACAGGGAGACCTGGAAACACCATATATTTT
TRBJ1-2 | TRBD1 | NA | TRBV2 | CASRLGTEVNYGYTF | TGTGCCAGCAGGCTGGGGACAGAGGTTAACTATGGCTACACCTTC
TRBJ1-5 | NA | NA | TRBV12-3/TRBV12-4 | CASSQGRDQPQHF | TGTGCCAGCAGTCAGGGAAGGGATCAGCCCCAGCATTTT
TRBJ2-3 | NA | NA | TRBV19 | CASSISVTDTQYF | TGTGCCAGTAGTATATCTGTCACAGATACGCAGTATTTT
TRBJ2-3 | NA | once | TRBV27 | CASSLGGGTDTQYF | TGTGCCAGCAGTTTAGGTGGGGGGACAGATACGCAGTATTTT
TRBJ2-7 | NA | NA | TRBV21-1 | CASSKGGHFAAVGEQYF | TGTGCCAGCAGCAAAGGGGGCCATTTTGCAGCCGTGGGCGAGCAGTACTTC
TRBJ2-2 | TRBD2 | NA | TRBV5-6 | CASSLVLAGDTGELFF | TGTGCCAGCAGCTTGGTGTTAGCGGGAGACACCGGGGAGCTGTTTTTT
TRBJ1-2 | NA | once | TRBV4-3 | CASSQVRGFYGYTF | TGCGCCAGCAGCCAAGTCCGGGGATTCTATGGCTACACCTTC
TRBJ2-2 | TRBD2 | NA | TRBV27 | CASSPRSSGSLSGELFF | TGTGCCAGCAGTCCCCGTAGTAGCGGGAGTCTGTCCGGGGAGCTGTTTTTT
TRBJ2-3 | NA | NA | TRBV5-1 | CASSFQSTDTQYF | TGCGCCAGCAGCTTTCAGAGCACAGATACGCAGTATTTT
TRBJ2-7 | NA | NA | TRBV7-8 | CASSPNYEQYF | TGTGCCAGCAGCCCAAACTACGAGCAGTACTTC
TRBJ2-2 | TRBD1 | NA | TRBV24-1 | CATSDTGQGIGELFF | TGTGCCACCAGTGATACGGGACAGGGCATCGGGGAGCTGTTTTTT
TRBJ2-5 | TRBD2 | NA | TRBV3-1/TRBV3-2 | CASSQDLASGEQETQYF | TGTGCCAGCAGCCAAGATTTGGCTAGCGGGGAACAAGAGACCCAGTACTTC
TRBJ2-4 | TRBD1 | NA | TRBV2 | CASSSRTGINIQYF | TGTGCCAGCAGTTCCCGGACAGGGATAAACATTCAGTACTTC
TRBJ2-2 | NA | NA | TRBV7-8 | CASSPRGFGGELFF | TGTGCCAGCAGCCCCAGGGGTTTCGGCGGGGAGCTGTTTTTT
TRBJ1-4 | TRBD1 | NA | TRBV7-9 | CASSYKLQGRNEKLFF | TGTGCCAGCAGCTACAAATTACAGGGGCGGAACGAAAAACTGTTTTTT
TRBJ2-2 | TRBD1 | NA | TRBV12-5 | CASGRRYGQGNTGELFF | TGTGCTAGTGGACGAAGATACGGACAGGGGAACACCGGGGAGCTGTTTTTT
TRBJ2-5 | NA | NA | TRBV14 | CASSQRGETQYF | TGTGCCAGCAGCCAAAGGGGAGAGACCCAGTACTTC
TRBJ2-7 | NA | NA | TRBV9 | CASSVNAGGYEQYF | TGTGCCAGCAGCGTCAACGCAGGGGGGTACGAGCAGTACTTC
TRBJ2-7 | TRBD2 | NA | TRBV7-9 | CASSPPRRGDSYEQYF | TGTGCCAGCAGCCCACCCCGGCGGGGGGACTCCTACGAGCAGTACTTC
TRBJ2-1 | NA | NA | TRBV2 | CASSIRLNYNEQFF | TGTGCCAGCAGTATTCGACTTAACTACAATGAGCAGTTCTTC
TRBJ1-2 | TRBD1 | NA | TRBV27 | CASSWTGDYGYTF | TGTGCCAGCAGTTGGACAGGTGACTATGGCTACACCTTC
TRBJ2-1 | NA | NA | TRBV7-9 | CASSLSGLRGYEQFF | TGTGCCAGCAGCTTGTCAGGGTTGAGGGGGTATGAGCAGTTCTTC
TRBJ2-3 | TRBD2 | once | TRBV7-2 | CASRGSGTDTQYF | TGTGCCAGCAGGGGTAGCGGGACTGATACGCAGTATTTT
TRBJ1-3 | NA | NA | TRBV19 | CASTGTLVGNTIYF | TGTGCCAGTACCGGGACTTTGGTTGGAAACACCATATATTTT
TRBJ2-5 | NA | NA | TRBV5-1 | CASSLGMGGETQYF | TGCGCCAGCAGCTTGGGTATGGGGGGAGAGACCCAGTACTTC
TRBJ1-5 | TRBD1 | NA | TRBV7-8 | CASSYGQVGYSNQPQHF | TGTGCCAGCAGCTATGGACAGGTGGGATATAGCAATCAGCCCCAGCATTTT
TRBJ2-7 | NA | NA | TRBV10-1 | CASTERFSTPYEQYF | TGCGCCAGCACCGAGAGATTCTCAACTCCGTACGAGCAGTACTTC
TRBJ2-2 | TRBD2 | NA | TRBV6-2/TRBV6-3 | CASSYARTSGTGELFF | TGTGCCAGCAGTTACGCTAGGACTAGCGGGACCGGGGAGCTGTTTTTT
TRBJ1-1 | NA | once | TRBV11-2 | CASSLIGEAFF | TGTGCCAGCAGCTTGATCGGGGAAGCTTTCTTT
TRBJ1-2 | NA | few | TRBV28 | CASRENPFDGYTF | TGTGCCAGCAGAGAGAACCCTTTTGATGGCTACACCTTC
TRBJ2-2 | TRBD2 | once | TRBV6-2/TRBV6-3 | CASSNGLAGAGELFF | TGTGCCAGCAGTAATGGGCTAGCGGGAGCCGGGGAGCTGTTTTTT
TRBJ2-2 | TRBD2 | few | TRBV5-6 | CASSFEGLAANTGELFF | TGTGCCAGCAGCTTCGAGGGACTAGCGGCGAACACCGGGGAGCTGTTTTTT
TRBJ2-1 | TRBD2 | NA | TRBV5-1 | CASSLSSGEYNEQFF | TGCGCCAGCAGCTTGTCTAGCGGGGAGTACAATGAGCAGTTCTTC
TRBJ1-1 | TRBD1 | NA | TRBV5-1 | CASSWGTDQRERTEAFF | TGCGCCAGCAGCTGGGGGACAGATCAACGCGAGAGGACTGAAGCTTTCTTT
TRBJ1-6 | NA | NA | TRBV25-1 | CASSGEAYNSPLHF | TGTGCCAGCAGTGGTGAGGCCTATAATTCACCCCTCCACTTT
TRBJ1-2 | NA | NA | TRBV6-2/TRBV6-3 | CASSYQRGISYGYTF | TGTGCCAGCAGTTACCAAAGAGGGATAAGCTATGGCTACACCTTC
TRBJ1-2 | NA | NA | TRBV27 | CASGLANYGYTF | TGTGCCAGCGGGCTGGCTAACTATGGCTACACCTTC
TRBJ2-5 | TRBD1 | NA | TRBV9 | CASSVASQGVLETQYF | TGTGCCAGCAGCGTAGCAAGCCAGGGGGTTTTGGAGACCCAGTACTTC
TRBJ1-1 | NA | NA | TRBV19 | CASSSRVRLEGTEAFF | TGTGCCAGTAGTTCGCGCGTACGTTTAGAGGGCACTGAAGCTTTCTTT
TRBJ1-2 | NA | NA | TRBV13 | CASSFPLSRAGYTF | TGTGCCAGCAGCTTCCCGTTGTCTCGAGCTGGCTACACCTTC
TRBJ2-7 | NA | many | TRBV6-1 | CASSDTIQGGEQYF | TGTGCCAGCAGTGATACGATCCAGGGCGGCGAGCAGTACTTC
TRBJ1-5 | TRBD1 | few | TRBV25-1 | CASSGQGSNQPQHF | TGTGCCAGCAGCGGACAGGGAAGCAATCAGCCCCAGCATTTT
TRBJ2-1 | NA | NA | TRBV7-6 | CASSLVSAGYTNNEQFF | TGTGCCAGCAGCTTAGTCTCGGCGGGTTACACCAACAATGAGCAGTTCTTC
TRBJ1-1 | NA | NA | TRBV11-2 | CASSLSGGANTEAFF | TGTGCCAGCAGCTTAAGTGGGGGGGCAAACACTGAAGCTTTCTTT